This is a list of T cell receptor beta chains from one sample in a study of tumor and adjacent non-tumor tissue in lung cancer. TCRdb itself ran the multiplex PCR reads through MiXCR, one entry per CDR3 protein. The sample has some 68,000 distinct CDR3 sequences; 65% to 80% are singletons. Sequenced: distant non-tumor lung tissue. The receptors here all came from a man in his fifties or sixties with non-small cell lung cancer. The conserved cysteine and the conserved F or W are not part of the CDR3 here.

CDR3aa: ASNPGELI; len: 8; v_gene: TRBV7-8; j_gene: TRBJ1-2
CDR3aa: SSSYSSGTGELF; len: 12; v_gene: TRBV11-1; j_gene: TRBJ2-2
CDR3aa: ASSLGLPETQY; len: 11; v_gene: TRBV11-2; j_gene: TRBJ2-5
CDR3aa: SVVRLAERIDTQY; len: 13; v_gene: TRBV29-1; j_gene: TRBJ2-3
CDR3aa: ASSFLLSSYEQY; len: 12; v_gene: TRBV12-3/TRBV12-4; j_gene: TRBJ2-7
CDR3aa: ASAGIRVKNIQY; len: 12; v_gene: TRBV6-5; j_gene: TRBJ2-4
CDR3aa: ASNYTSGIGELF; len: 12; v_gene: TRBV11-1; j_gene: TRBJ2-2
CDR3aa: AGSPAGLSNTEAF; len: 13; v_gene: TRBV5-6; j_gene: TRBJ1-1
CDR3aa: ASSHPGTGLGSPLH; len: 14; v_gene: TRBV4-1; j_gene: TRBJ1-6
CDR3aa: ASSPIEREPGDTIY; len: 14; v_gene: TRBV5-4; j_gene: TRBJ2-3
CDR3aa: SVQGVPETQY; len: 10; v_gene: TRBV29-1; j_gene: TRBJ2-5
CDR3aa: VSSSQGRNEQS; len: 11; v_gene: TRBV5-4; j_gene: TRBJ2-1
CDR3aa: ANSLGQLQETQY; len: 12; v_gene: TRBV5-1; j_gene: TRBJ2-5
CDR3aa: ASGLSPQGTQN; len: 11; v_gene: TRBV12-3/TRBV12-4; j_gene: TRBJ2-5
CDR3aa: ATSRDGWNTEAF; len: 12; v_gene: TRBV15; j_gene: TRBJ1-1
CDR3aa: ASSQGQGLVSPLH; len: 13; v_gene: TRBV4-1; j_gene: TRBJ1-6
CDR3aa: ASGLEVGWDYQTNEQF; len: 16; v_gene: TRBV5-4; j_gene: TRBJ2-1
CDR3aa: ASRGGTGGYQETQY; len: 14; v_gene: TRBV5-1; j_gene: TRBJ2-5
CDR3aa: ASSPTSGFVNEQF; len: 13; v_gene: TRBV5-4; j_gene: TRBJ2-1
CDR3aa: ASSLTGTTTEAF; len: 12; v_gene: TRBV11-3; j_gene: TRBJ1-1
CDR3aa: ASSSRILDAQY; len: 11; v_gene: TRBV12-3/TRBV12-4; j_gene: TRBJ2-3
CDR3aa: PSSSGHQETQY; len: 11; v_gene: TRBV5-1; j_gene: TRBJ2-5
CDR3aa: ASNPTPLRDYEQY; len: 13; v_gene: TRBV11-1; j_gene: TRBJ2-7
CDR3aa: ASSPLGSKNGYN; len: 12; v_gene: TRBV28; j_gene: TRBJ1-2
CDR3aa: ASNLRTSAWNEQF; len: 13; v_gene: TRBV13; j_gene: TRBJ2-1
CDR3aa: ARSERSQNKRLF; len: 12; v_gene: TRBV6-1; j_gene: TRBJ1-4
CDR3aa: GSSLGTGGYEQY; len: 12; v_gene: TRBV5-4; j_gene: TRBJ2-7
CDR3aa: SGSAKGPTETQY; len: 12; v_gene: TRBV20-1; j_gene: TRBJ2-5
CDR3aa: ASSMGGVDIDTQY; len: 13; v_gene: TRBV5-1; j_gene: TRBJ2-3
CDR3aa: ASSLGPAGDQEAQY; len: 14; v_gene: TRBV5-1; j_gene: TRBJ2-5
CDR3aa: ASRPGPPVKPQH; len: 12; v_gene: TRBV6-5; j_gene: TRBJ1-5
CDR3aa: ACSLGQGTEAF; len: 11; v_gene: TRBV5-1; j_gene: TRBJ1-1
CDR3aa: SGNRDDTEAF; len: 10; v_gene: TRBV29-1; j_gene: TRBJ1-1